This T cell receptor (beta chain) appears in the sequencing data of a study of T-cell reconstitution after alpha-beta-depleted transplantation in children. The study's findings and limits: Alpha-beta T cells about two months after transplant reportedly derived from several hundred expanded graft clones. TCRbeta diversity was high at day 60 in some patients (a result of surviving recipient T cells and thymic progenitors). At one year after transplant, newly produced T cells mostly accounted for T-cell counts and diversity.

The germline CDR1 and CDR2 sequences are ENHRY and SYGVKD. The CDR3 runs 14 residues. With 11 bases clipped from V and 4 bases from J, the junction kept 10 bases outside the gene matches. TCRbeta library preparation incorporated unique molecular identifiers. TCRdb re-called the PCR reads with MiXCR, one entry per CDR3 protein. The profile shows approximately 50,000 distinct CDR3 sequences, roughly 52% of them singletons. Regarding this clonotype: Antigen unknown.

This receptor was obtained from a boy under three years old with SCID, due to receive a stem cell transplant. The chain is built from TRBV10-3 and TRBJ2-3, with 9 bases aligning to TRBD2. The material sequenced was peripheral blood, taken before TCRalphabeta/CD19-depleted stem cell transplant. The CDR3 DNA follows: TGTGCCGTCCTTAGCGGGGGCTACGCAGATACGCAGTATTTT. It codes for CAVLSGGYADTQYF.